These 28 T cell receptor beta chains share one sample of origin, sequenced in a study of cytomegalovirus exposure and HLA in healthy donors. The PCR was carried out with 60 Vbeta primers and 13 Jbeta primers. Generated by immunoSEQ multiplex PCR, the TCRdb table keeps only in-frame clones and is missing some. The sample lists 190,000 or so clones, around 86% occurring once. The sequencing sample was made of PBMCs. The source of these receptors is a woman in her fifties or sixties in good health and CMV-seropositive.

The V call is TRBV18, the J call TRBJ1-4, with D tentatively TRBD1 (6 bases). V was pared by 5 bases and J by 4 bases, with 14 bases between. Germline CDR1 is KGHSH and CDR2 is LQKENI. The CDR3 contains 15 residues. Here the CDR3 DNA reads TGTGCCAGCTCAGGCAACAGGGTCGATAATGAAAAACTGTTTTTT. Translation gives CASSGNRVDNEKLFF.

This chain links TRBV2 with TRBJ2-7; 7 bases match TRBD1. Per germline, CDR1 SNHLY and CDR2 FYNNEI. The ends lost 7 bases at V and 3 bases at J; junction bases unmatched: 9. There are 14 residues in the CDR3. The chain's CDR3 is CASNGQGVNYEQYF. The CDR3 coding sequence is TGTGCCAGCAATGGGCAGGGGGTGAACTACGAGCAGTACTTC.

The chain's CDR3 is CSVDQGTDTQYF. The CDR3 DNA reads as TGCAGCGTAGATCAGGGGACAGATACGCAGTATTTT. The chain has TRBV29-1 and TRBJ2-3; D is possibly TRBD1 (6 bases). V was cut by 6 bases and J by 3 bases, with 10 bases left in between. The CDR3 consists of 12 residues. CDR1 and CDR2 from the germline V gene are SQVTM and ANQGSEA.

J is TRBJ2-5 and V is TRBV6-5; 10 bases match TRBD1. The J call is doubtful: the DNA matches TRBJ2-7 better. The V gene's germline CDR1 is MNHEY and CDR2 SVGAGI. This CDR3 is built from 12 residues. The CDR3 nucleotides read TGTGCCAGCAGGGACAGGGGGTTCGAGCAGTACTTC. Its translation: CASRDRGFEQYF.

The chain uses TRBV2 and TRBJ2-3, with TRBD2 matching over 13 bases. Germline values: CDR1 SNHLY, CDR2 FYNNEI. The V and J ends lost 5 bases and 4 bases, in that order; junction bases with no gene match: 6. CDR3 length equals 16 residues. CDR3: CASSSGLAGASDTQYF. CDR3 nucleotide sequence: TGTGCCAGCAGTTCCGGACTAGCGGGGGCGTCAGATACGCAGTATTTT. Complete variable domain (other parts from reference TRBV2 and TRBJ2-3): EPEVTQTPSHQVTQMGQEVILRCVPISNHLYFYWYRQILGQKVEFLVSFYNNEISEKSEIFDDQFSVERPDGSNFTLKIRSTKLEDSAMYFCASSSGLAGASDTQYFGPGTRLTVL.

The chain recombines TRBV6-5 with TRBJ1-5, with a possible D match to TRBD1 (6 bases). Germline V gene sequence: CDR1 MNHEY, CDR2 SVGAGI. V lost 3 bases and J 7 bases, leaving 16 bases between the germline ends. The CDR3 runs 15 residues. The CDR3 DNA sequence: TGTGCCAGCAGTTATTTCTCGACCGGGACACAGCCCCAGCATTTT. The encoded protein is CASSYFSTGTQPQHF.

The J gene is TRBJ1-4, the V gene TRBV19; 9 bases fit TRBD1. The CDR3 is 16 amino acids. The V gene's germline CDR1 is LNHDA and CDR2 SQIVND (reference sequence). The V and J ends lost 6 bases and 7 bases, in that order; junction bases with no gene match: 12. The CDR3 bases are TGTGCCAGTAGACCTAGCCGAACAGGGGGCCCTGAAAAACTGTTTTTT. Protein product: CASRPSRTGGPEKLFF.

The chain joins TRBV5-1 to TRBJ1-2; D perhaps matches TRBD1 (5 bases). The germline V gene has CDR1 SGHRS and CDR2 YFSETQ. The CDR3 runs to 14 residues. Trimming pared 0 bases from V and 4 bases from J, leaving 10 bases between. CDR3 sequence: CASSLEQEPYGYTF. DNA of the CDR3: TGCGCCAGCAGCTTGGAACAGGAACCCTATGGCTACACCTTC.

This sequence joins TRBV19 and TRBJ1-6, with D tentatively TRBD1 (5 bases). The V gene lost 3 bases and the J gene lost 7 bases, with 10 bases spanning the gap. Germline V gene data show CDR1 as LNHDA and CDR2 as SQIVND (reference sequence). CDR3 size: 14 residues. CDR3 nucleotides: TGTGCCAGTAGTATGGGGCAGGGCAATTCACCCCTCCACTTT. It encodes CASSMGQGNSPLHF.

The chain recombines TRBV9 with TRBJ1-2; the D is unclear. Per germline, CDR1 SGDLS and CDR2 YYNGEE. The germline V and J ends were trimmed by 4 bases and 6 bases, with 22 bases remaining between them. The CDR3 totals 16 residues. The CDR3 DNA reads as TGTGCCAGCAGCCCCACCCGGTGGGCGTTTGGGCATGGCTACACCTTC. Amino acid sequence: CASSPTRWAFGHGYTF.

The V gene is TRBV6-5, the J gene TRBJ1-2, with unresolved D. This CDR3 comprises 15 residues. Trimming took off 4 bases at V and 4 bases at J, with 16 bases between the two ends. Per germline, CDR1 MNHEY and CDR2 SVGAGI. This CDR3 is CASSSDLKRVYGYTF. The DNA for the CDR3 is TGTGCCAGCAGTTCAGACCTAAAGCGGGTCTATGGCTACACCTTC.

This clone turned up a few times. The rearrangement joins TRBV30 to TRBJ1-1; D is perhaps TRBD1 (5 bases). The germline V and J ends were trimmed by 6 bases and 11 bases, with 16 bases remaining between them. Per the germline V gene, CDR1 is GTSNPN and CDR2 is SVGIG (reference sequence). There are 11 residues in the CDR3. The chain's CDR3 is CACPRGRRAFF. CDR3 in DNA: TGTGCCTGTCCACGGGGGAGAAGGGCTTTCTTT.

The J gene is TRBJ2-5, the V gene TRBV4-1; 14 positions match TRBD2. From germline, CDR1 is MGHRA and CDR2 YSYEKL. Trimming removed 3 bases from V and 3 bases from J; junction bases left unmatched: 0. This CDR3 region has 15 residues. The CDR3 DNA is TGCGCCAGCAGCCAGGGACTAGCGGGGGAAGAGACCCAGTACTTC. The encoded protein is CASSQGLAGEETQYF.

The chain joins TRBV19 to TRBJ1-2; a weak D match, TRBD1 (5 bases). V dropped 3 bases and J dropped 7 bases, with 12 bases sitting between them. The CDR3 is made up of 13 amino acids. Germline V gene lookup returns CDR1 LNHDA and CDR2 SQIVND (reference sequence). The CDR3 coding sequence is TGTGCCAGTAGTATCGGCAGGGAGGCTGGCTACACCTTC. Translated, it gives CASSIGREAGYTF.

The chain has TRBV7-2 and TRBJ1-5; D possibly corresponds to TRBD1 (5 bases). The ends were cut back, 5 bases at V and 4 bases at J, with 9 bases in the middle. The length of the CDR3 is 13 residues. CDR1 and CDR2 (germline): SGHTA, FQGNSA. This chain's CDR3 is CASSQTVNQPQHF. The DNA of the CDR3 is TGTGCCAGCAGCCAGACAGTTAATCAGCCCCAGCATTTT.

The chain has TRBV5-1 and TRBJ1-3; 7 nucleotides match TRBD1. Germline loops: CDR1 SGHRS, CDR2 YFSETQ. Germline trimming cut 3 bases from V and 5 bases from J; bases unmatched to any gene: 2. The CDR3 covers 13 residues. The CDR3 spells CASSWTGRNTIYF. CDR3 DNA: TGCGCCAGCAGCTGGACAGGTAGAAACACCATATATTTT.

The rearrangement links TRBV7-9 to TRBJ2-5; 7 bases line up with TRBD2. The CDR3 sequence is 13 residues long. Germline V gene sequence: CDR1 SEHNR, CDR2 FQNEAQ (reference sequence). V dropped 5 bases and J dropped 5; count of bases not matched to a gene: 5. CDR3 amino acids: CASSTTSLETQYF. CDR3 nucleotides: TGTGCCAGCAGCACGACTAGCCTGGAGACCCAGTACTTC.

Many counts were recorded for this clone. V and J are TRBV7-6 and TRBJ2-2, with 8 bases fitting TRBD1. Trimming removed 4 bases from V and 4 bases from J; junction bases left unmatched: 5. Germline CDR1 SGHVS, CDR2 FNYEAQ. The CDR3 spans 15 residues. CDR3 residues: CASSSGQGITGELFF. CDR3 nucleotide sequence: TGTGCCAGCAGCTCAGGACAGGGAATCACCGGGGAGCTGTTTTTT.

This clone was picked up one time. The CDR3 DNA reads as TGTGCCAGCAGCCAGGGAGGGACAGGCAACTATGGCTACACCTTC. Translated, it gives CASSQGGTGNYGYTF. The chain recombines TRBV28 with TRBJ1-2; TRBD1 matches 8 bases. Looked up from germline, CDR1 is MDHEN and CDR2 is SYDVKM. V lost 6 bases and J lost 2; bases outside the gene matches: 8. This CDR3 has 15 residues.

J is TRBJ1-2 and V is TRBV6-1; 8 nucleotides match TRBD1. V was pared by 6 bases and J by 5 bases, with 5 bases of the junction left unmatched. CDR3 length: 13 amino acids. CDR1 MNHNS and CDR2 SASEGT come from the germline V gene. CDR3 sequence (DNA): TGTGCCAGCAGCGTAACAGGGGGGTATGGCTACACCTTC. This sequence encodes CASSVTGGYGYTF.

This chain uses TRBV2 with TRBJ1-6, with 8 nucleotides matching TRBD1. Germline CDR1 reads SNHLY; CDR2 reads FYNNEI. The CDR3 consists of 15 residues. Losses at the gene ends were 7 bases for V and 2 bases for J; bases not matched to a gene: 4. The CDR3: CASNSGGPYNSPLHF. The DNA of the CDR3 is TGTGCCAGCAATTCAGGGGGCCCCTATAATTCACCCCTCCACTTT.

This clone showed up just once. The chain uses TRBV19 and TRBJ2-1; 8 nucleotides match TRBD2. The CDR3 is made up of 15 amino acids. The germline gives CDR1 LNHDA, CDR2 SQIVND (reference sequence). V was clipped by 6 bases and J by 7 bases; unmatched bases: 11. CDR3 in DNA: TGTGCCAGTAGAAGTCACGGGGGGGCCCGGAATGAGCAGTTCTTC. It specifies CASRSHGGARNEQFF. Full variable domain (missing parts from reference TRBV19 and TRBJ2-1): DGGITQSPKYLFRKEGQNVTLSCEQNLNHDAMYWYRQDPGQGLRLIYYSQIVNDFQKGDIAEGYSVSREKKESFPLTVTSAQKNPTAFYLCASRSHGGARNEQFFGPGTRLTVL.

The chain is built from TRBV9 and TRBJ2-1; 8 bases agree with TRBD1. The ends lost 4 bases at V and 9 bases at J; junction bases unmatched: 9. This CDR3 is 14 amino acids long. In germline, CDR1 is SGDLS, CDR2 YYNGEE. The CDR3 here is CASSPRQGYGEQFF. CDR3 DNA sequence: TGTGCCAGCAGCCCCCGACAGGGGTACGGTGAGCAGTTCTTC.

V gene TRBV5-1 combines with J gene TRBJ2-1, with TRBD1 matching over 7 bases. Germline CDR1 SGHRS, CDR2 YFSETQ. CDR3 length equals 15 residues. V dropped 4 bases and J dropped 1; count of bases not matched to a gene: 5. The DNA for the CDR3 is TGCGCCAGCAGCCCGACAGGGAATTCCTACAATGAGCAGTTCTTC. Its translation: CASSPTGNSYNEQFF.

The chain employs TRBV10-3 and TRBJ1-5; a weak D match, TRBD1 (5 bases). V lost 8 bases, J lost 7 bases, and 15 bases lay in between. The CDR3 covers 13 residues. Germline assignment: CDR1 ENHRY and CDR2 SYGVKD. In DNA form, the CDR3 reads TGTGCCATCGGGGCTCCACGTCAACAGCCCCAGCATTTT. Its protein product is CAIGAPRQQPQHF.

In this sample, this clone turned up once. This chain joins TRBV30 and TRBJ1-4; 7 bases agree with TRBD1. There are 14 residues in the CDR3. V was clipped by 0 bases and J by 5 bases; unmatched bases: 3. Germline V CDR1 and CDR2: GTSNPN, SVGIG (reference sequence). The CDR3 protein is CAWSVGRGNEKLFF. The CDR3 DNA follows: TGTGCCTGGAGTGTGGGCAGGGGGAATGAAAAACTGTTTTTT.

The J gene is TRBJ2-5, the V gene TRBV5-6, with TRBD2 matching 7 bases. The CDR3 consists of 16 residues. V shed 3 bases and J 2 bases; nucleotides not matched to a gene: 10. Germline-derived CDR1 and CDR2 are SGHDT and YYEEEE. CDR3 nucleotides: TGTGCCAGCAGCTCCCGGGGGGAGAGCTTTCAAGAGACCCAGTACTTC. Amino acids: CASSSRGESFQETQYF.

CDR3 sequence (DNA): TGTGCCAGCAGCCGCCGGGACATTTTCACAGATACGCAGTATTTT. Protein sequence: CASSRRDIFTDTQYF. V gene TRBV9 combines with J gene TRBJ2-3; perhaps TRBD1 as D (6 bases). Germline V CDR1 and CDR2: SGDLS, YYNGEE. This CDR3 spans 15 amino acids. V gave up 4 bases and J gave up 2 bases, with 14 bases separating them.